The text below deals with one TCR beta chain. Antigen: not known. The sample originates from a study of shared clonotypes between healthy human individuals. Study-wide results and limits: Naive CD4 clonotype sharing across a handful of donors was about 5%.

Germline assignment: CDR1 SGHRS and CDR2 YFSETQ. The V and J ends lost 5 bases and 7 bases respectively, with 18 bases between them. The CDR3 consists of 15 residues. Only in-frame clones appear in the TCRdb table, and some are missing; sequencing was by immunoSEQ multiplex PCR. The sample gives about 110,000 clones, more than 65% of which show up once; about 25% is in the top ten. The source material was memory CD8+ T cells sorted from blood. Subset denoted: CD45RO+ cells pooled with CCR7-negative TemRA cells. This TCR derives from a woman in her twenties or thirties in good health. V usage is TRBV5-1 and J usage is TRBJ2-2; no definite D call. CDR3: CASRPTTGSYGELFF. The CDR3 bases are TGCGCCAGCAGACCGACCACCGGGTCTTACGGGGAGCTGTTTTTT.